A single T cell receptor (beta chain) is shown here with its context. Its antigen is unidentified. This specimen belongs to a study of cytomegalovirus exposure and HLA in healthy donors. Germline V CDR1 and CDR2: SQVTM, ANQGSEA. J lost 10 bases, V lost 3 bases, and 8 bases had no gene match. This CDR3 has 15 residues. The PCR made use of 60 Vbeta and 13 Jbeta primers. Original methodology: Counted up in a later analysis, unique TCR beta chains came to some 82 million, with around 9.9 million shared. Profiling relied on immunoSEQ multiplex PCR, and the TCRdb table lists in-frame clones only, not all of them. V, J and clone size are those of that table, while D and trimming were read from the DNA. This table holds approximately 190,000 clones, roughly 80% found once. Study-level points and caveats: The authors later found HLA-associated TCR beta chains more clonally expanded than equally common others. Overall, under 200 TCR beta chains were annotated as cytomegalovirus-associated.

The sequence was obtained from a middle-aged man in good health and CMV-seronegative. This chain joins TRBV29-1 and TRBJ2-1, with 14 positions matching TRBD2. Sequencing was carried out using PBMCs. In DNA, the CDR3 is TGCAGCGTTGAGGGACTAGCGGGGGCCCTCGGGGAGCAGTTCTTC. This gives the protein CSVEGLAGALGEQFF.